This TCR beta chain was observed in a study of T cell repertoires in cytomegalovirus infection (dated 2019 in TCRdb). Broadly, across the study: Recently identified HLA-C-restricted CMV epitopes, whose presentation resists viral immunomodulation, were targeted by peptide stimulations together with well-studied HLA-B-restricted epitopes. The HLA type of each donor mattered for the analysis, because public TCR beta signatures pointed to carriage of CMV infection along with the matching HLA type. The paper as a whole reports these results and caveats: Cumulative frequency of public TCR beta family members discriminated carriers of CMV infection plus the relevant HLA type in this cohort and an independent approximately 350-donor cohort. The ex vivo response was dominated by HLA-C-restricted CMV-specific TCR beta clonotypes, and the single most frequent clonotype in two of eight donors was supplied by these HLA-C-restricted clonotypes.

To note about this clonotype: Its cognate antigen has yet to be identified. Per-base quality was not reported, and no clone a single base away is much larger than it.

The listed sequencing device is Illumina HiSeq 1500. The public reads were quality trimmed at Q25 with fastp and then assembled into clones with MiXCR by TCRdb, keeping productive beta chains. One record per CDR3 amino acid sequence lists the most common genes and DNA. The sample profile shows a few hundred thousand distinct CDR3 sequences; over 35% of them were found once. The biggest ten clones account for around 48% of the sample. Reading the label with the study, this specimen's treatment or condition is: in vitro stimulation with specific CMV peptide epitopes to enrich CMV-specific T cells. For CDR1 and CDR2, the germline V gene lists ENHRY and SYGVKD. Including the terminal cysteine and phenylalanine, the CDR3 comprises 14 residues. Just CDR3 DNA is preserved here, 42 bases in frame from base 1. Germline trimming amounts to 8 bases on V and 4 bases on J, with 9 as the count of junction bases outside the gene matches.

The chain links TRBV10-3 with TRBJ2-7, with 9 bases aligning to TRBD1. This sample comprised cultured PBMCs, obtained from culture after CMV antigen stimulation. This clonotype was obtained from a human donor in good health (CMV status not recorded). Some clones in this sample may be carry-over from other donors' samples. The nucleotide sequence is TGTGCCATCGGACAGGGGCAGGGTGGGTACGAGCAGTACTTC. Translated, it gives CAIGQGQGGYEQYF.